Each of the 15 T cell receptor beta chains below was sequenced from the same sample in a study of T cells in Graves' hyperthyroidism and ophthalmopathy. Amplified TCR beta CDR3 regions derived from RNA transcripts. First-round RT-PCR with HTBI primers amplified the TCR CDR3 region. TCRdb called the multiplex PCR reads again in MiXCR, with one record for every CDR3 protein. The sample comprises around 300,000 distinct CDR3 sequences, approximately 13% of which are singletons, and around 25% rests with the top ten. The material sequenced was blood. The source of these receptors is a woman in her twenties or thirties with Graves' hyperthyroidism.

The chain links TRBV5-6 to TRBJ1-1, with 10 bases aligning to TRBD1. V trimming: 3 bases; J trimming: 4 bases; junction bases outside the gene matches: 9. The CDR3 contains 16 residues. Germline V gene lookup returns CDR1 SGHDT and CDR2 YYEEEE. The CDR3 DNA reads TGTGCCAGCAGCTACCGACAGGGGGCCATTGCCACTGAAGCTTTCTTT. This sequence encodes CASSYRQGAIATEAFF.

The chain recombines TRBV12-3 or TRBV12-4 with TRBJ2-1; D remains ambiguous. Trimming stripped 3 bases from V and 0 bases from J, with 9 bases between. The CDR3 loop spans 15 amino acids. The CDR3 loop reads CASSFVLSSYNEQFF. The DNA of the CDR3 is TGTGCCAGCAGTTTCGTCTTAAGCTCCTACAATGAGCAGTTCTTC.

This clonotype was detected many times. CDR3: CAVGTGAYTGELFF. For the CDR3, the DNA is TGTGCCGTCGGGACAGGGGCATACACCGGGGAGCTGTTTTTT. The chain combines TRBV27 with TRBJ2-2, with 10 bases fitting TRBD1. Germline CDR1 MNHEY, CDR2 SMNVEV (reference sequence). This CDR3 comprises 14 residues. The junction had 6 bases not matched to a gene; V was cut back by 11 bases and J by 3 bases.

This clonotype has more than one count but fewer than ten. The chain carries TRBV4-1 and TRBJ2-7, with D perhaps TRBD1 or TRBD2 (5 bases each). Looked up from germline, CDR1 is MGHRA and CDR2 is YSYEKL. The length of the CDR3 is 16 residues. Trimming removed 0 bases at V and 2 bases at J, with 14 bases between. The CDR3 bases are TGCGCCAGCAGCCAAGATCTCGAGGGGTTCACCTACGAGCAGTACTTC. Its protein is CASSQDLEGFTYEQYF.

This clonotype was seen only a few times. The V and J genes are TRBV29-1 and TRBJ1-2; D ambiguous. The CDR3 sequence is 9 residues long. The germline V and J ends were trimmed by 2 bases and 7 bases, with 2 bases remaining between them. CDR1 SQVTM and CDR2 ANQGSEA come from the germline V gene. CDR3 in DNA: TGCAGCGTTGAATCTGGCTACACCTTC. Translated: CSVESGYTF. Together with reference TRBV29-1 and TRBJ1-2, the CDR3 gives the full variable domain: SAVISQKPSRDICQRGTSLTIQCQVDSQVTMMFWYRQQPGQSLTLIATANQGSEATYESGFVIDKFPISRPNLTFSTLTVSNMSPEDSSIYLCSVESGYTFGSGTRLTVV.

The chain combines TRBV7-9 with TRBJ2-1, with D perhaps matching TRBD2 (6 bases). The V and J ends lost 1 base and 10 bases respectively, with 20 bases between them. The CDR3 extends over 16 amino acids. Germline-derived CDR1 and CDR2 are SEHNR and FQNEAQ (reference sequence). CDR3 nucleotide sequence: TGTGCCAGCAGCTTAGTGGATGGCGGGGCTTTCGGAGAGCAGTTCTTC. Encoded protein: CASSLVDGGAFGEQFF.

This clonotype was observed at least ten times. This rearrangement joins TRBV7-9 to TRBJ2-3, with D maybe TRBD2 (6 bases). The CDR3 sequence is 15 residues long. The V and J ends lost 5 bases and 1 base respectively, with 13 bases between them. CDR1 and CDR2 from the germline V gene are SEHNR and FQNEAQ (reference sequence). The CDR3 here is CASSHGDSRTDTQYF. DNA of the CDR3: TGTGCCAGCAGCCACGGGGACTCACGCACAGATACGCAGTATTTT.

This sequence joins TRBV11-3 and TRBJ2-1, with TRBD2 matching 9 bases. Germline V CDR1 and CDR2: SGHNT, YENEEA. V was pared by 5 bases and J by 5 bases, with 7 bases of the junction left unmatched. This CDR3 is built from 15 residues. In nucleotides, the CDR3 is TGTGCCAGCAGCCATCGATTAGCGGGGGACAATGAGCAGTTCTTC. The encoded protein is CASSHRLAGDNEQFF.

This chain connects TRBV20-1 to TRBJ1-5, with D possibly being TRBD1 (6 bases). V was clipped by 6 bases and J by 2 bases, with 14 bases between them. Per the germline V gene, CDR1 is DFQATT and CDR2 is SNEGSKA (reference sequence). The CDR3 is made up of 14 amino acids. The CDR3 DNA is TGCAGTGCGCACAGGGAAGTAGGCAATCAGCCCCAGCATTTT. Amino acids: CSAHREVGNQPQHF.

This chain connects TRBV3-1 to TRBJ2-5, with TRBD2 identical over 8 bases. This CDR3 comprises 14 residues. The ends lost 0 bases at V and 4 bases at J; junction bases unmatched: 1. The V gene's germline CDR1 is LGHDT and CDR2 YNNKEL (reference sequence). CDR3 sequence: CASSQDLAGETQYF. For the CDR3, the DNA is TGTGCCAGCAGCCAAGACCTAGCGGGAGAGACCCAGTACTTC.

Only a few counts were recorded for this clonotype. The gene calls are TRBV20-1 and TRBJ2-1, with D maybe TRBD1 (7 bases). The CDR3 is 17 amino acids. V lost 3 bases to trimming and J lost 3 bases, with 21 bases between them. The V gene's germline CDR1 is DFQATT and CDR2 SNEGSKA (reference sequence). CDR3 amino acids: CSARPRGVIRYYNEQFF. The DNA for the CDR3 is TGCAGTGCTAGGCCCAGGGGGGTTATCAGGTACTACAATGAGCAGTTCTTC.

The rearrangement links TRBV7-3 to TRBJ2-1; TRBD2 might be the D (5 bases). Trimming pared 0 bases from V and 6 bases from J, leaving 12 bases between. This CDR3 is 15 amino acids long. CDR1 SGHTA and CDR2 FQGTGA come from the germline V gene. CDR3 nucleotides: TGTGCCAGCAGCTTAACTAGCTCTGGGAGCAATGAGCAGTTCTTC. It is translated as CASSLTSSGSNEQFF.

The rearrangement uses TRBV19 and TRBJ1-1, with D possibly matching TRBD1 (5 bases). Germline loops: CDR1 LNHDA, CDR2 SQIVND (reference sequence). This CDR3 region has 11 residues. V was clipped by 10 bases and J by 7 bases, with 13 bases between them. As DNA, the CDR3 is TGTGCCACCGCCCGGGGGGTTGAAGCTTTCTTT. This gives the protein CATARGVEAFF. The variable domain in full, completed from reference TRBV19 and TRBJ1-1, reads DGGITQSPKYLFRKEGQNVTLSCEQNLNHDAMYWYRQDPGQGLRLIYYSQIVNDFQKGDIAEGYSVSREKKESFPLTVTSAQKNPTAFYLCATARGVEAFFGQGTRLTVV.

This clonotype came up a few times. The chain is built from TRBV7-9 and TRBJ1-4; D possibly corresponds to TRBD1 (6 bases). The CDR3 sequence is 14 residues long. The germline V gene has CDR1 SEHNR and CDR2 FQNEAQ (reference sequence). V lost 4 bases to trimming and J lost 3 bases, with 9 bases between them. CDR3 in DNA: TGTGCCAGCAGCTCTACAGGGCCTAATGAAAAACTGTTTTTT. Its protein is CASSSTGPNEKLFF.

This clonotype came up many times. The CDR3 region is CASSLEIVNEQFF. The CDR3, as DNA: TGTGCCAGCAGCTTAGAAATAGTCAATGAGCAGTTCTTC. The chain is built from TRBV11-2 and TRBJ2-1; D gene unclear. The ends were cut back, 0 bases at V and 6 bases at J, with 6 bases in the middle. Germline assignment: CDR1 SGHAT and CDR2 FQNNGV. The CDR3 spans 13 residues.